The T cell receptor (beta chain) described here comes from a study of CD8+ T cells in alopecia areata. Comment on this clone: Its specificity is unknown.

The authors extracted RNA and reverse transcribed it into cDNA as the sequencing template. This table comes from immunoSEQ multiplex PCR, and its TCRdb copy is limited to in-frame clones, with some not included. This repertoire shows roughly 100,000 clones, 45% to 60% found once; its top ten account for 7.5% to 9%. Sorting separated CD4+ and CD8+ T cells out of PBMCs. Germline V CDR1 and CDR2: SQVTM, ANQGSEA. The CDR3 covers 11 residues. V lost 7 bases and J lost 5, with 8 bases in between. Findings of the study overall: Sequencing of scalp samples also captures resident alphabeta T cells of normal skin. Affected scalp, especially in alopecia totalis/universalis, had a higher clonality than normal scalp did.

V usage is TRBV29-1 and J usage is TRBJ2-2; the D is unclear. This sequence originates from a human donor in good health. Input material: CD4+ T cells sorted from blood. The CDR3 DNA is TGCAGCGCCTCACAAACCGGGGAGCTGTTTTTT. Encoded protein: CSASQTGELFF.